This T cell receptor beta chain was recovered during a study of cytomegalovirus exposure and HLA in healthy donors. Whole-study findings and limits: Reported performance of the classifier showed diagnosis of cytomegalovirus status with high specificity and sensitivity. TCR beta V segments were, for the most part, productive about 90% or about 30% of the time in an earlier analysis.

The germline V gene encodes CDR1 MRHNA and CDR2 SNTAGT. Trimming left V 10 bases short and J 5 bases short, with 17 bases between. The CDR3 is made up of 13 amino acids. In regard to this clone: Its antigen remains unknown.

The study ran its PCR with 60 Vbeta and 13 Jbeta primers. Using immunoSEQ multiplex PCR, the repertoire was profiled, and TCRdb retains in-frame clones only, with some absent. The top ten hold 20% to 25% of the sample, which has around 20,000 clones, about four fifths seen once. Donors consisted of healthy bone marrow donors. This donor's file did not include a recorded CMV serostatus. This receptor was taken from a human donor in good health. This sequence joins TRBV6-4 and TRBJ1-1; D is uncertain. Sequenced input: PBMCs. The CDR3: CAKRTAMQTEAFF. Here the CDR3 DNA reads TGTGCCAAGCGGACGGCCATGCAGACTGAAGCTTTCTTT.